This T cell receptor beta chain was recorded in a study of shared clonotypes between healthy human individuals. Study summary: The people who gave samples were a couple of women and a few men aged 18 to 49. CD4 naive cells filled three plates per donor, CD4 memory three, CD8 naive two and CD8 memory one.

From germline, CDR1 is SNHLY and CDR2 FYNNEI. V was cut by 6 bases and J by 5 bases, with 13 bases left in between. The CDR3 sequence is 13 residues long. Sequencing was performed with immunoSEQ multiplex PCR; in TCRdb, only in-frame clones are kept and a portion is missing. Of about 2.1 million clones listed, just over 90% are singletons. It was CD45RO-negative cells, positively selected for CCR7, that made up naive CD8 cells, with terminally differentiated effector memory CD45RA+ cells excluded. Recent acute infections and vaccinations were absent in the healthy HIV-negative adult donors. Sequencing was carried out using naive CD8+ T cells from PBMCs. The source of this sequence is a young man in good health. Some clones in this sample may be carry-over from other donors' samples. The chain recombines TRBV2 with TRBJ2-5, with a possible D match to TRBD2 (6 bases). The CDR3 spells CASRRLVTETQYF. The CDR3 nucleotides read TGTGCCAGCAGGAGACTAGTAACGGAGACCCAGTACTTC.